One sample yielded the 13 T cell receptor beta chains listed below, sequenced in a study of control samples from healthy donors and cancer patients. Some clones are missing from TCRdb's copy, which holds only in-frame ones; the method was immunoSEQ multiplex PCR. Among 75,000 to 100,000 clones listed, almost 90% were seen once. The material sequenced was blood. The receptors come from a man aged 30 to 45 in good health.

V gene TRBV18 combines with J gene TRBJ2-3; D is perhaps TRBD2 (5 bases). The CDR3 loop spans 16 amino acids. Germline CDR1 KGHSH, CDR2 LQKENI. The germline V and J ends were trimmed by 0 bases and 3 bases, with 13 bases remaining between them. The CDR3 region has the DNA TGTGCCAGCTCACCACCGTTGCGGGTGGGTACAGATACGCAGTATTTT. This encodes CASSPPLRVGTDTQYF.

The chain has TRBV6-5 and TRBJ2-2, with 10 bases fitting TRBD2. V lost 6 bases and J lost 7; bases outside the gene matches: 5. CDR1 and CDR2 (germline): MNHEY, SVGAGI. This CDR3 has 14 amino acids. CDR3 region: CASRLAGGFGELFF. In nucleotides, the CDR3 is TGTGCCAGCAGATTAGCGGGAGGTTTCGGGGAGCTGTTTTTT.

This clone was seen a few times. This chain connects TRBV6-5 to TRBJ1-5; 10 bases are a match to TRBD1. Per germline, CDR1 MNHEY and CDR2 SVGAGI. CDR3 length: 14 residues. J gave up 7 bases and V 6 bases, and 6 bases lay outside the gene matches. CDR3 region: CASSAGTGAQPQHF. In DNA, the CDR3 is TGTGCCAGCAGCGCCGGGACAGGGGCCCAGCCCCAGCATTTT.

The chain carries TRBV4-1 and TRBJ2-1; D perhaps matches TRBD2 (5 bases). Trimming removed 3 bases from V and 1 base from J, with 31 bases in between. Germline CDR1 and CDR2: MGHRA and YSYEKL. The CDR3 consists of 22 residues. In DNA form, the CDR3 reads TGCGCCAGCAGCCATTATCCTACCCATATGCGAGGGAGTAAGAGGTCCTACAATGAGCAGTTCTTC. This sequence encodes CASSHYPTHMRGSKRSYNEQFF.

The V call is TRBV5-1, the J call TRBJ2-5, with 7 bases fitting TRBD1. CDR3 size: 15 residues. Germline V lookup: CDR1 SGHRS, CDR2 YFSETQ. J gave up 5 bases and V 4 bases, and 11 bases lay outside the gene matches. CDR3 coding DNA: TGCGCCAGCAGCCTCGGGACAGCCGATACGGAGACCCAGTACTTC. This codes for CASSLGTADTETQYF.

The rearrangement uses TRBV9 and TRBJ2-3; TRBD1 or TRBD2 may be the D gene (5 bases each). Between the trimmed V and J ends, which lost 4 bases and 0 bases, there was a span of 12 bases. This CDR3 is built from 15 residues. Germline V gives CDR1 SGDLS, CDR2 YYNGEE. CDR3 in amino acids: CASSPRRDSTDTQYF. In nucleotides, the CDR3 is TGTGCCAGCAGCCCCCGAAGGGACAGCACAGATACGCAGTATTTT. The complete variable domain, with remaining parts taken from reference TRBV9 and TRBJ2-3, reads DSGVTQTPKHLITATGQRVTLRCSPRSGDLSVYWYQQSLDQGLQFLIQYYNGEERAKGNILERFSAQQFPDLHSELNLSSLELGDSALYFCASSPRRDSTDTQYFGPGTRLTVL.

The gene calls are TRBV6-6 and TRBJ1-5, with D perhaps matching TRBD1 (5 bases). The CDR3 sequence is 14 residues long. Trimming shortened V by 4 bases and J by 2 bases, and 9 bases separated the two germline ends. Germline V gives CDR1 MNHNY, CDR2 SVGAGI (reference sequence). CDR3 coding DNA: TGTGCCAGCAGTTGGGGGGTCGGCAATCAGCCCCAGCATTTT. It encodes CASSWGVGNQPQHF.

The gene calls are TRBV12-5 and TRBJ2-1; maybe TRBD1 (6 bases). V lost 0 bases and J 5 bases, leaving 14 bases between the germline ends. Germline values: CDR1 LGHNT, CDR2 FRNRAP. The CDR3 runs 16 residues. CDR3 DNA sequence: TGTGCTAGTGGTTTGGTACAGACAGGAGAACACAATGAGCAGTTCTTC. It codes for CASGLVQTGEHNEQFF.

This chain joins TRBV5-1 and TRBJ1-4; TRBD1 aligns across 7 bases. V dropped 4 bases and J dropped 8; count of bases not matched to a gene: 8. Germline CDR1 is SGHRS and CDR2 is YFSETQ. The CDR3 consists of 14 residues. The CDR3 is CASSRDRASEKLFF. CDR3 DNA sequence: TGCGCCAGCAGCCGGGACAGAGCCTCGGAAAAACTGTTTTTT.

The chain links TRBV5-6 to TRBJ1-3; D is uncertain. Deletions cut 1 base from V and 0 bases from J, with 5 bases between. Germline V lookup: CDR1 SGHDT, CDR2 YYEEEE. The CDR3 is made up of 14 amino acids. The CDR3 region is CASSLRVSGNTIYF. CDR3 sequence (DNA): TGTGCCAGCAGCTTGAGGGTCTCTGGAAACACCATATATTTT.

V usage is TRBV28 and J usage is TRBJ2-7; maybe TRBD1 (6 bases). Trimming left V 9 bases short and J 1 base short, with 13 bases between. The CDR3 is made up of 13 amino acids. Germline lookup yields CDR1 MDHEN and CDR2 SYDVKM. This CDR3 reads CASQGTLSYEQYF. In DNA, the CDR3 is TGTGCCAGTCAGGGGACCTTATCCTACGAGCAGTACTTC. Supplemented by reference TRBV28 and TRBJ2-7, the full variable domain reads DVKVTQSSRYLVKRTGEKVFLECVQDMDHENMFWYRQDPGLGLRLIYFSYDVKMKEKGDIPEGYSVSREKKERFSLILESASTNQTSMYLCASQGTLSYEQYFGPGTRLTVT.

The chain has TRBV5-1 and TRBJ2-1; D gene unclear. CDR3 size: 18 residues. V dropped 3 bases and J dropped 3 bases, with 22 bases sitting between them. Germline loops: CDR1 SGHRS, CDR2 YFSETQ. The CDR3 nucleotides read TGCGCCAGCAGCTACCCGCCCCTGACACGATCCCGCTACAATGAGCAGTTCTTC. Protein: CASSYPPLTRSRYNEQFF.

The chain is built from TRBV4-3 and TRBJ2-3; no firm D call. The germline V gene encodes CDR1 LGHNA and CDR2 YSLEER. The CDR3 extends over 16 amino acids. V dropped 0 bases and J dropped 0 bases, with 10 bases sitting between them. CDR3 bases: TGCGCCAGCAGCCAAGAAACCCCGCCCAGCACAGATACGCAGTATTTT. This translates into CASSQETPPSTDTQYF.